Here is one T cell receptor beta chain with its context. The antigen it binds to is not known. There are no base qualities to consult, and no much larger clone falls within one base. This record comes from a study of cytomegalovirus exposure and HLA in healthy donors (dated by TCRdb to about 2017). Regarding the study in general: According to an earlier analysis of a few hundred of the donors, about 179 million T cells yielded 90 million to 130 million unique TCR beta sequences and more than 250 Gb of sequence data. A separate validation cohort of more than 100 different subjects was used in addition to the roughly 700-subject first cohort. The later analysis used no new phenotypic data to find candidate immune exposures, relying instead on TCR beta sequences and their occurrence across donors. The number of typed donors differed by locus: about 620-640 for A, B, C, DRB1 and DQB1; approximately 520 for DQA1; over 600 for DPA1; and roughly 450 for DPB1. Alongside the repertoire data, information on donor age, sex, ethnicity and CMV serostatus was compiled. A handful of DR-DQ haplotypes were handled as single units for association and clustering because linkage in the cohort was strong. An early release covering some 640 HLA-typed donors comprised 250 to 350 gigabases of sequencing data and about 90 million unique TCR sequences. All discovery cohort repertoires had been generated on a single sequencing platform. In a later analysis, previously published TCR beta repertoires from hundreds of donors were re-analyzed and high-resolution HLA genotyping was added so that TCR occurrence patterns could be studied. The study aimed to test whether cataloging public T cell receptors could reveal signatures of past pathogen exposure. HLA typing included class I and class II loci at four-digit resolution. On average, 235,054 unique TCR beta nucleotide sequences were sequenced per donor among some 430 genotyped donors of the cohort, with 15% to 20% of those sequences being non-productive. To predict cytomegalovirus infection status, the study brought together high-throughput TCR immunosequencing, statistical association of individual TCRs with disease status, and machine learning. A later genetic analysis took genome-wide SNP genotypes for about 55% of the 666 donors and used that subset as a discovery cohort. An earlier analysis of some 500 of the donors applied high-throughput TCR beta sequencing to assess whether each TCR beta V gene segment acted as functional or pseudogenic. The genetic ancestry cluster associated with self-reported Caucasian donors included roughly four fifths of the roughly 400 genotyped donors. Using immunosequencing, the study profiled T cell repertoires from about 650 subjects and related those repertoires to cytomegalovirus serostatus. Here is what the overall study found, with its caveats: Some IMGT-functional V segments, including TRBV6-2 and TRBV6-3, could not be told apart with the 87-base-pair reads, so those segments were excluded. A few of the identified cytomegalovirus-associated TCR beta chains were confirmed in vitro to be specific for cytomegalovirus antigens. A later analysis found that most CMV-associated TCR beta chains appeared HLA-restricted, with HLA associations seemingly driven largely by CMV exposure. The authors suggested that the approach could potentially be generalized to other disease states and immunological phenotypes. A later analysis found that HLA-associated TCR beta chains were more clonally expanded and had lower generation probabilities than equally common non-associated chains. Immune exposure information for the cohort was limited to CMV serostatus. Specific HLA alleles were associated with over 15,000 TCR beta sequences at a false discovery rate of 0.05 in a later analysis. A later analysis reported that several top co-occurrence clusters appeared linked to parvovirus B19, influenza, CMV and Epstein-Barr virus. Correlated functional status among segregating V segments might reflect linkage disequilibrium, but an unknown experimental factor could not be ruled out. In a later genetic analysis, a missense DCLRE1C variant was associated with V-gene and J-gene trimming of TCR beta chains, and the association was replicated in an independent cohort. The earlier analysis of fewer than 750 of the donors excluded roughly 17 rarely observed V segments, including chromosome 9 orphons, because counts were too low. In the study, about 150 TCR beta chains were listed as associated with cytomegalovirus. Because HLA typing was unavailable for some donors at each locus, only the typed subset was used in association tests. A further reported finding was that TCR beta sequences accurately predicted the HLA-A and HLA-B alleles for most subjects in the first cohort. Most TCR sequences were observed very rarely across donors, whereas some public TCRs were present in many individuals. In both the original and validation cohorts, the classifier was reported to diagnose cytomegalovirus status with high specificity and sensitivity. According to a later analysis, TCR association rates differed among HLA loci, with DRB1 alleles showing the most associated TCRs and HLA-C alleles showing the fewest. An earlier analysis of approximately 530 of the donors showed that most TCR beta V segments appeared in productive rearrangements either about 87% or about 30% of the time, which broadly matched IMGT annotations. Presence/absence analyses assumed roughly uniform sequencing depth across donors, an assumption that may not hold. A later genetic analysis reported fewer N-insertions in productive TCRs among donors in an Asian-associated ancestry cluster than the approximately 670-donor mean. When HLA alleles, especially DR and DQ, strongly co-occurred, TCR associations were difficult to assign to individual alleles. The sequencing pipeline was judged likely to have produced a cluster of highly shared sequence variants as a technical artifact. In this cohort, only TCR beta chains were sequenced, and detectable features were limited by the absence of alpha or paired-chain data.

Its CDR3 holds 14 amino acids, cysteine through phenylalanine. Only the CDR3 portion is preserved as DNA: 42 bases, with reading frame beginning at the first base. CDR1 and CDR2 were assigned from the germline V gene as MNHEY and SVGAGI. Trimmed from V: 5 bases; trimmed from J: 3 bases; junction bases lacking a gene match: 3. Libraries were built with the immunoSEQ multiplex PCR assay. A mixture of 60 forward primers for TCR Vbeta segments and 13 reverse primers for TCR Jbeta segments was used in the multiplex PCR. A multiplex PCR assay on genomic DNA amplified the CDR3 region of rearranged TCR beta genes. The Illumina HiSeq System was used to sequence the amplified TCR beta libraries as 87-base-pair reads. The source study handled its data this way. A later analysis tallied roughly 80 million unique TCR beta chains across the 610 or so repertoires, and around 10 million of those chains were shared by two or more donors. To remove PCR and sequencing errors, raw reads were error-corrected and collapsed into unique sequences using a nearest-neighbor algorithm that merged closely related sequences. Alignment of CDR3 sequences to IMGT reference sequences was used to assign V, D and J gene segments. For a sequence to be retained, at least a six-nucleotide match to both a V gene segment and a J gene segment was required. A rearrangement counted as productive if the CDR3 had no stop codons and remained in frame with V and J, and every other rearrangement counted as non-productive. CDR3 was defined according to IMGT convention as the region running from the second conserved V-encoded cysteine to the conserved J-encoded phenylalanine. In an earlier analysis of more than 550 of the donors, sequences lacking an unambiguous match to a single V gene segment were excluded. In an earlier analysis of 450 to 750 of the donors, a V segment was called functional when productive rearrangements were above 56.7%, and segregating when the standard deviation between donors exceeded 5%. A statistical classification framework was built for diagnosing cytomegalovirus status from the catalog of TCR beta chain sequences. In a later analysis, TCR nucleotide sequences were compared against IMGT/GENE-DB human TR gene sequences so that V and J genes could be assigned. In a later analysis, CDR3 sequences and most-parsimonious VDJ recombination scenarios were assigned using the TCRdist pipeline. A later analysis defined each TCR beta chain by its CDR3 amino acid sequence plus V-gene family, and excluded reads lacking a unique V-gene family. A later analysis removed 500 to 650 highly shared, low-generation-probability nucleotide sequences to deal with suspected cross-contamination and a sequencing artifact. For each public chain, a later analysis derived a clonal expansion index from normalized ranks of inferred template counts within each repertoire. In a later analysis, generation probabilities were computed using a VDJ recombination model fitted to out-of-frame rearrangements, and the results were checked against IGoR. A later analysis scored TCR-TCR, TCR-HLA and TCR-CMV co-occurrence with hypergeometric tests, applying a repertoire-size bias correction to TCR pairs. In a later analysis, false discovery rates were estimated by permuting HLA or CMV assignments 20 times. A later analysis grouped co-occurring TCRs with DBSCAN, adding TCRdist sequence similarity when clustering within HLA-allele-positive subsets. Repertoires with fewer than 30,000 or more than 120,000 public chains were left out of co-occurrence clustering, as were several repertoires with anomalous nucleotide sharing. Imported from immuneACCESS, the table was reduced by TCRdb to in-frame sequences with V and J called. These copies leave out some clones; in studies compared against another copy, an unresolved V gene accounts for under half, and the cause of the remainder is not known. V and J calls and clone size are as listed in that table; D and trimming were resolved from the DNA. This sample lists approximately 220,000 clones; over 60% were detected once. The ten biggest clones cover over 1.5% of the sample.

The cohort comprised several hundred healthy bone marrow donors. All cohort members were sampled while nominally healthy, although unrecorded immune exposures were likely present. The donor tested CMV seronegative, placing the donor among the 350 to 400 seronegative members of the cohort. Each donor provided a peripheral blood sample, and peripheral blood mononuclear cells were used for TCR beta sequencing. The Qiagen DNeasy Blood Extraction Kit was used to extract genomic DNA from the blood cell samples. The clonotype originates from a male donor in good health and CMV-seronegative. Material: PBMCs. This sequence uses TRBV6-5 and TRBJ1-1; TRBD1 aligns with 10 central bases. The CDR3 sequence is CASSDGTGDTEAFF. At the DNA level, the sequence is TGTGCCAGCAGTGACGGGACAGGGGACACTGAAGCTTTCTTT.